The following is a TCR beta chain sequence with its context. PCR used 60 Vbeta primers and 13 Jbeta primers. Here immunoSEQ multiplex PCR was the method, and the copy in TCRdb shows in-frame clones only, minus some. The sample includes approximately 170,000 clones, 68% of them seen just once. This record comes from a study of cytomegalovirus exposure and HLA in healthy donors. Between the trimmed V and J ends, which lost 10 bases and 0 bases, there was a span of 16 bases. The germline V gene encodes CDR1 SGHTA and CDR2 FQGNSA. CDR3 length equals 15 residues. Sequencing input: PBMCs. The TCR sequence derives from a young woman in good health and CMV-seropositive. The chain combines TRBV7-2 with TRBJ1-5, with D maybe TRBD1 (5 bases). The DNA for the CDR3 is TGTGCCACTGCAGGGAGGGGAATTAGCAATCAGCCCCAGCATTTT. This codes for CATAGRGISNQPQHF.